This T cell receptor beta chain was sequenced during a study of blood T cells in healthy people across ages. At the level of the study: For every two T cells, template switching captured about one barcoded beta molecule. Overall study findings and caveats: There were more naive CD4+ cells and higher diversity in long-lived donors than in aged donors.

Combining a sample-barcoded 5' primer with a J-beta primer mix, a second PCR ran for about 7 to 11 cycles. A single record per CDR3 protein comes from TCRdb applying MiXCR to the 5' RACE reads. Here the sample spans 1.5 million to 2 million distinct CDR3 sequences, 28% being singletons. Germline V lookup: CDR1 MGHRA, CDR2 YSYEKL. This CDR3 comprises 14 residues. V gave up 2 bases and J gave up 3 bases, with 9 bases separating them. PBMCs, at least 6 million per sample, were isolated. There are many counts of this clonotype. Its antigen is unknown. The sequenced material came from blood. This TCR derives from a woman in her twenties or thirties in good health. V and J are TRBV4-1 and TRBJ2-3, with TRBD1 as a possible D gene (6 bases). The CDR3 nucleotides read TGCGCCAGCAGCCAACGTGACAGGACAGATACGCAGTATTTT. This encodes CASSQRDRTDTQYF.